These T cell receptor beta chains were read from a single sample in a study of T cell responses to AZD1222 COVID-19 vaccine. Using immunoSEQ multiplex PCR, the repertoire was profiled, and TCRdb retains in-frame clones only, with some absent. The sample lists about 120,000 clones; about 89% were seen once. Material: peripheral blood, obtained on day 0 of AZD1222 vaccination. The source is an adult in good health. Both conserved end residues are part of each CDR3.

TRBV29-1 CSGQSAGGAFF
TRBV7-9 CASSSGSYTEAFF
TRBV7-9 CASSFESPEQFF
TRBV5-1 CASSPTLAGGVTGELFF
TRBV7-9 CASSLDSLSYGYTF
TRBV27 CASTGTSSYNSPLHF
TRBV15 CATSSGTGGGNEKLFF
TRBV23-1 CASRGVNRQPQHF
TRBV16 CASSRDYTYGYTF
TRBV27 CASSVGIATEAFF